This T cell receptor (beta chain) was sequenced in a study of blood T cell repertoires in COVID-19. Study-wide context: PBMCs, B-cell-depleted T cells, or T cells provided the cDNA or gDNA that made up the material.

The germline CDR1 and CDR2 sequences are KGHDR and SFDVKD. CDR3 length equals 11 residues. Original data processing: The assay estimated nucleated cells by amplifying reference gene primers. Using immunoSEQ multiplex PCR, the repertoire was profiled, and TCRdb retains in-frame clones only, with some absent. V and J calls and clone size are those listed in that table; D and trimming were worked out from the DNA. This sample has about 500,000 clones; approximately 89% occur once, and the top ten carry 0.75% to 0.9%. Comment on this clone: A read error may produce the germline difference seen at one junction end.

The chain joins TRBV24-1 to TRBJ2-2; D unresolved. The source of this sequence is a man aged 18-30 years with COVID-19, enrolled during active disease. Sequencing was done on a sample of peripheral blood. The DNA of the CDR3 is TGTGCCACCACTGATCAGGGGGAGCTGTTTTTT. The encoded protein is CATTDQGELFF.